This T cell receptor (beta chain) was documented in a study of response to subunit inactivated influenza vaccine. This clonotype has more than one count but fewer than ten. What it binds is unknown. Germline loops: CDR1 SEHNR, CDR2 FQNEAQ (reference sequence). CDR3 length equals 13 residues. Trimming left V 3 bases short and J 4 bases short, with 9 bases between. TCRdb itself ran the RT-PCR reads through MiXCR, one entry per CDR3 protein. The data hold about 580,000 distinct CDR3 sequences, with about 14% observed a single time. Study outcomes and limitations: Seasonal influenza vaccination, on each occasion, was suggested by the authors to recruit few new T cells.

The sequence was obtained from a man between 50 and 59 years old who received an inactivated influenza vaccine. The gene calls are TRBV7-9 and TRBJ1-2; a possible D gene is TRBD1 (6 bases). This specimen consisted of PBMCs from blood, obtained 11 to 12 days after vaccination. As DNA, the CDR3 is TGTGCCAGCAGCTTCCCACAGGGCTATGGCTACACCTTC. Protein: CASSFPQGYGYTF.